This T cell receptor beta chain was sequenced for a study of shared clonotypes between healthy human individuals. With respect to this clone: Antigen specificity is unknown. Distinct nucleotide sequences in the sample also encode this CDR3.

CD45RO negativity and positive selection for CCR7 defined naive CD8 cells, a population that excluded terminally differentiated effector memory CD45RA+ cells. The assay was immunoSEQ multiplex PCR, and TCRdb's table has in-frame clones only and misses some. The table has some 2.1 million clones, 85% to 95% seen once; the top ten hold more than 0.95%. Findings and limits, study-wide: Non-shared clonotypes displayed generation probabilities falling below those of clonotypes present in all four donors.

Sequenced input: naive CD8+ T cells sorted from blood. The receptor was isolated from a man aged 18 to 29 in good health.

CDR3 DNA: TGTGCCAGCAGGGGACTAGCGGGGGGTCTAGCCAAAAACATTCAGTACTTC. It yields the protein CASRGLAGGLAKNIQYF. The chain combines TRBV27 with TRBJ2-4, with 15 bases identical to TRBD2. The germline V gene has CDR1 MNHEY and CDR2 SMNVEV (reference sequence). The ends lost 6 bases at V and 0 bases at J; junction bases unmatched: 3. This CDR3 spans 17 amino acids.